This TCR beta chain was profiled in a study of T cells in Graves' hyperthyroidism and ophthalmopathy. The CDR3 length is 14 residues. V lost 7 bases to trimming and J lost 5 bases; unmatched junction nucleotides: 9. Germline CDR1 and CDR2: WSHSY and SAAADI. This clonotype was seen just once. Amplification of TCR beta CDR3 regions was performed using RNA transcripts as template. The HTBI primer set drove a first-round RT-PCR of the TCR CDR3. MiXCR was run by TCRdb on the multiplex PCR reads, yielding one entry per CDR3 protein. The table includes 360,000 or so distinct CDR3 sequences, 15% to 20% detected once.

The chain has TRBV10-2 and TRBJ1-2, with 8 bases matching TRBD1. This clonotype originated in a woman in her 40s with Graves' ophthalmopathy. The sequenced material came from blood. The CDR3 spells CASMGTDRGYGYTF. CDR3 coding DNA: TGCGCCAGCATGGGGACTGACAGGGGTTATGGCTACACCTTC.